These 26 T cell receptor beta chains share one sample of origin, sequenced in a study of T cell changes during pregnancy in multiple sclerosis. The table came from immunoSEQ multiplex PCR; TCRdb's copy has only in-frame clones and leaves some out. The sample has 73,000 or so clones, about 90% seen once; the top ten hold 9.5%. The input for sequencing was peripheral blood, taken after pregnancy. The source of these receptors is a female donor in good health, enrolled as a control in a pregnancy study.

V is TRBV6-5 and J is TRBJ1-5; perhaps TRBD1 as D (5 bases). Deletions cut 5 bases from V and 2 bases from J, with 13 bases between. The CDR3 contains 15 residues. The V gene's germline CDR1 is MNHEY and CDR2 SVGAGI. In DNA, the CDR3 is TGTGCCAGCAGTCACCAGGGTAAGGGCAATCAGCCCCAGCATTTT. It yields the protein CASSHQGKGNQPQHF.

The CDR3 sequence is CASSPRGRDTGELFF. For the CDR3, the DNA is TGTGCCAGCAGCCCAAGAGGTCGGGACACCGGGGAGCTGTTTTTT. This rearrangement joins TRBV7-8 to TRBJ2-2; D is unclear. The CDR3 sequence is 15 residues long. The germline V gene encodes CDR1 SGHVS and CDR2 FQNEAQ. The V end was cut by 5 bases, the J end by 3 bases, with 13 bases between.

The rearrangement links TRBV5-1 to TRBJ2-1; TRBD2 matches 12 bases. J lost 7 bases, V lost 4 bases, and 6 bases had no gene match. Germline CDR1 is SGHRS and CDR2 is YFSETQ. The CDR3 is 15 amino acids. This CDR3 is CASSPSGGAGNEQFF. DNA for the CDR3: TGCGCCAGCAGCCCTAGCGGGGGGGCCGGAAATGAGCAGTTCTTC.

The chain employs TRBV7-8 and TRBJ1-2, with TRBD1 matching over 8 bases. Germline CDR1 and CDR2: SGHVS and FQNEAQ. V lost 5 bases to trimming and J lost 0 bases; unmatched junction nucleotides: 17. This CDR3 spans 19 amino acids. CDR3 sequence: CASSNLRSTGALANYGYTF. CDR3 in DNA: TGTGCCAGCAGCAATCTTCGCTCGACAGGGGCATTGGCTAACTATGGCTACACCTTC. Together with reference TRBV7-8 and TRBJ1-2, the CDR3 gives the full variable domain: GAGVSQSPRYKVAKRGQDVALRCDPISGHVSLFWYQQALGQGPEFLTYFQNEAQLDKSGLPSDRFFAERPEGSVSTLKIQRTQQEDSAVYLCASSNLRSTGALANYGYTFGSGTRLTVV.

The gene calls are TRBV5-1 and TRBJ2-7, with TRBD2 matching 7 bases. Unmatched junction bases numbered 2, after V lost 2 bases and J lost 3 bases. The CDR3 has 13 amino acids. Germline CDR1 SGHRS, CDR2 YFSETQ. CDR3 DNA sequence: TGCGCCAGCAGCTTTGAGCGGGACTACGAGCAGTACTTC. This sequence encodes CASSFERDYEQYF.

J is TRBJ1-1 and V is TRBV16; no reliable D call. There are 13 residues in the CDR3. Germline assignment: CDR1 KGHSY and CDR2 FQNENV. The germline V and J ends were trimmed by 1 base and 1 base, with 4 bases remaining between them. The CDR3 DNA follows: TGTGCCAGCAGCCAATTTAGGAACACTGAAGCTTTCTTT. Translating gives CASSQFRNTEAFF.

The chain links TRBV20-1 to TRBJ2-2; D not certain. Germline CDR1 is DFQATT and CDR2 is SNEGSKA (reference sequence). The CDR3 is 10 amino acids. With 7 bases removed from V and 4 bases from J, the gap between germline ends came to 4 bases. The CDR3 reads CSGATGELFF. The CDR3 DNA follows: TGCAGTGGGGCCACCGGGGAGCTGTTTTTT.

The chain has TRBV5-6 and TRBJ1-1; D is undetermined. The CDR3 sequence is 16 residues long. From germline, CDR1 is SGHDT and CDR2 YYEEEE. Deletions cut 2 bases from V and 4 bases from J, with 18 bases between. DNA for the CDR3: TGTGCCAGCAGCTTAATTCTTCGGCAGGTGGGCACTGAAGCTTTCTTT. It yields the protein CASSLILRQVGTEAFF.

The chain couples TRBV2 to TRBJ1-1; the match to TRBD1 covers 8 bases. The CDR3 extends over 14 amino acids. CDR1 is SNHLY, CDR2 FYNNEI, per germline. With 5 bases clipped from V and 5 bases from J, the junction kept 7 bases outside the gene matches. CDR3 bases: TGTGCCAGCAGTAATGGACAGGGCATAACTGAAGCTTTCTTT. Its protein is CASSNGQGITEAFF.

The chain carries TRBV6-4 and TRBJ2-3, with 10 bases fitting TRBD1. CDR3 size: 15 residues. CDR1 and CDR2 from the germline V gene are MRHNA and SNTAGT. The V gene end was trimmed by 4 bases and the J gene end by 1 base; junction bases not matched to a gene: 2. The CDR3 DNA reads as TGTGCCAGCAGTGTGACAGGGGGCGGCACAGATACGCAGTATTTT. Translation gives CASSVTGGGTDTQYF.

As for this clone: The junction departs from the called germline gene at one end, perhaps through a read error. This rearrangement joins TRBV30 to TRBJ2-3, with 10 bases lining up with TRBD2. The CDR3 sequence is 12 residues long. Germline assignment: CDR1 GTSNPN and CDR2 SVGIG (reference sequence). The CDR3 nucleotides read TGTGCCTGGAGTGTACGCAGCGGGACTAGCGATTTT. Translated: CAWSVRSGTSDF.

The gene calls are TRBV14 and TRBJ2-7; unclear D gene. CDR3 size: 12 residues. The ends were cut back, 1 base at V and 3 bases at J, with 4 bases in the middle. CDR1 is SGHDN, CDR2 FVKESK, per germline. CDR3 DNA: TGTGCCAGCAGCCAAGCGTACTACGAGCAGTACTTC. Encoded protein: CASSQAYYEQYF. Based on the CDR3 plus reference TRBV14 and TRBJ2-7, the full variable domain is EAGVTQFPSHSVIEKGQTVTLRCDPISGHDNLYWYRRVMGKEIKFLLHFVKESKQDESGMPNNRFLAERTGGTYSTLKVQPAELEDSGVYFCASSQAYYEQYFGPGTRLTVT.

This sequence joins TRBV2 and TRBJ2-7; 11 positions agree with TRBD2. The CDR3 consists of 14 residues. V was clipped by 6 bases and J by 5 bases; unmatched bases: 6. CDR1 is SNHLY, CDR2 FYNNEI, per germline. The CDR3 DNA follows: TGTGCCAGCAGGCCAACTAGCGGGGGCAACGAGCAGTACTTC. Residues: CASRPTSGGNEQYF.

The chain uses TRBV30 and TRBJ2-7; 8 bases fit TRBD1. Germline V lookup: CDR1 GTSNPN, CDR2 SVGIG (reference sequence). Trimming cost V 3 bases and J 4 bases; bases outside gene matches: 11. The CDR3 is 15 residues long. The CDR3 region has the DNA TGTGCCTGGAGCGATGCAGGGGGCTTCCGTTACGAGCAGTACTTC. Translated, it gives CAWSDAGGFRYEQYF.

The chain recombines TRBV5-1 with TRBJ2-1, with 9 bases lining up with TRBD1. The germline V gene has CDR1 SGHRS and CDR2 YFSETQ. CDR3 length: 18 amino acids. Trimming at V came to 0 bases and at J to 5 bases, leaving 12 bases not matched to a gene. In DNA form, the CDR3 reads TGCGCCAGCAGCTTGGGAAGCACCGGGACAGGGAAAAACAATGAGCAGTTCTTC. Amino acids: CASSLGSTGTGKNNEQFF.

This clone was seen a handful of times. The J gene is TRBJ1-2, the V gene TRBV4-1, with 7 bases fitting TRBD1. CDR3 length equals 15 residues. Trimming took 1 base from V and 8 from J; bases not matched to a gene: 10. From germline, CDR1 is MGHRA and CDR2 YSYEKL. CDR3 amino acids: CASSQAGQEKKGYTF. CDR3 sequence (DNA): TGCGCCAGCAGCCAAGCCGGACAGGAAAAGAAAGGCTACACCTTC.

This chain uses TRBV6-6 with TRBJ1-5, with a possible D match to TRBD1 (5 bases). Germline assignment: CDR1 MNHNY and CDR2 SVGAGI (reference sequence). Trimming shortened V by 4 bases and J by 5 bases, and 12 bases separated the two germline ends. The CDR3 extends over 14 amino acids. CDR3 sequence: CASSSGDGHQPQHF. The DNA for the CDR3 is TGTGCCAGCAGTTCGGGGGACGGTCATCAGCCCCAGCATTTT.

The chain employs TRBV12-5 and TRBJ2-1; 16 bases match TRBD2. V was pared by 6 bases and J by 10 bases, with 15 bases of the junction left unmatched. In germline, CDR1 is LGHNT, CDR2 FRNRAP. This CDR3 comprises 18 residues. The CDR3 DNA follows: TGTGCTAGTGGGCCCCCCTGGGGACTAGCGGGAGGGTGGGGGGAGCAGTTCTTC. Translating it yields CASGPPWGLAGGWGEQFF. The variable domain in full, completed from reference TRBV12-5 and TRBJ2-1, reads DARVTQTPRHKVTEMGQEVTMRCQPILGHNTVFWYRQTMMQGLELLAYFRNRAPLDDSGMPKDRFSAEMPDATLATLKIQPSEPRDSAVYFCASGPPWGLAGGWGEQFFGPGTRLTVL.

The CDR3 bases are TGTGCCAGCAGCTTAAGTACAGGAGAGGTGAACACTGAAGCTTTCTTT. This sequence encodes CASSLSTGEVNTEAFF. V gene TRBV7-6 combines with J gene TRBJ1-1, with D tentatively TRBD1 (5 bases). V lost 2 bases to trimming and J lost 0 bases, with 13 bases between them. Germline CDR1 is SGHVS and CDR2 is FNYEAQ. This CDR3 spans 16 amino acids.

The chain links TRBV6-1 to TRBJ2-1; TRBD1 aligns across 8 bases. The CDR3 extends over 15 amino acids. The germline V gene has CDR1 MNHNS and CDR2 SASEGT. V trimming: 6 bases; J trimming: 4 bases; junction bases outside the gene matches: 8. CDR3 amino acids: CASRAIGTGYNEQFF. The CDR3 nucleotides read TGTGCCAGCAGAGCCATTGGGACAGGTTACAATGAGCAGTTCTTC.

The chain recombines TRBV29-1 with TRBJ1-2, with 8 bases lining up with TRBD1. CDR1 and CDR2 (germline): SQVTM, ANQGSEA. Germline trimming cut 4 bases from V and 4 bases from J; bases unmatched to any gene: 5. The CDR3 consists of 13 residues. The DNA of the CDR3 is TGCAGCGTTGTAGGACAGGGATTCTATGGCTACACCTTC. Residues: CSVVGQGFYGYTF.

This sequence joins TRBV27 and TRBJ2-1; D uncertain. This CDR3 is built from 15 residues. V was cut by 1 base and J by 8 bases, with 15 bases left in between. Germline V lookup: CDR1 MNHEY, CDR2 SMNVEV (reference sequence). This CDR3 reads CASSLFTKPRDEQFF. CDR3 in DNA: TGTGCCAGCAGTTTATTTACTAAGCCCAGAGATGAGCAGTTCTTC.

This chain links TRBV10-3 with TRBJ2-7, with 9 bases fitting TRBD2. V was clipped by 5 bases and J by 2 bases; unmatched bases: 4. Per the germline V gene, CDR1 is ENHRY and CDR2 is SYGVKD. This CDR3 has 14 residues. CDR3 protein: CAISRLAETYEQYF. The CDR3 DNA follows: TGTGCCATCAGTCGACTAGCGGAGACCTACGAGCAGTACTTC.

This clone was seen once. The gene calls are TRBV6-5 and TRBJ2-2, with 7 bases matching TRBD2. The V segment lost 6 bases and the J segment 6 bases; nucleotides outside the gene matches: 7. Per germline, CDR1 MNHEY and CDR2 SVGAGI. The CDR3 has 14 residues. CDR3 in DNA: TGTGCCAGCAGCCGACTAGCCCAATCCGGGGAGCTGTTTTTT. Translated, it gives CASSRLAQSGELFF.

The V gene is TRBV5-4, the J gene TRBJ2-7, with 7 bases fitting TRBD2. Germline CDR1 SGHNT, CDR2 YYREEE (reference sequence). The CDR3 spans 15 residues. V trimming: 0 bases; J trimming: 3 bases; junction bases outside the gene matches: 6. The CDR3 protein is CASSLAEGLDYEQYF. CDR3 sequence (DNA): TGTGCCAGCAGCTTGGCCGAAGGACTAGACTACGAGCAGTACTTC.

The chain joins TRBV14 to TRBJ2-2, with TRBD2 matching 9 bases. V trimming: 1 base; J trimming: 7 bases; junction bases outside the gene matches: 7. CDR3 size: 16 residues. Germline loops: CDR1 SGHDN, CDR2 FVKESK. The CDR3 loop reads CASSQVGGGANGELFF. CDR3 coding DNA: TGTGCCAGCAGCCAAGTCGGCGGGGGGGCCAACGGGGAGCTGTTTTTT.